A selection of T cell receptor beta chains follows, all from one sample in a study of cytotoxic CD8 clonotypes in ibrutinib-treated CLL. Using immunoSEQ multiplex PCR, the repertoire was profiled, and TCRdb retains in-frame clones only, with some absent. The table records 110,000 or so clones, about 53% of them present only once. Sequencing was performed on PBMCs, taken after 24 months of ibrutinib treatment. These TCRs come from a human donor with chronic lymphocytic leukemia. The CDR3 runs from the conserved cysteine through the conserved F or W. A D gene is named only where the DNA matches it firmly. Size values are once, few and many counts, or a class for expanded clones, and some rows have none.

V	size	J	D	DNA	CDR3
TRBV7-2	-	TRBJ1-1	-	TGTGCCAGCAGCTTAGCATCTCCGGGGAACACTGAAGCTTTCTTT	CASSLASPGNTEAFF
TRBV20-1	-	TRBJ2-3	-	TGCAGTGCTCGGAGGGGGGATACGCAGTATTTT	CSARRGDTQYF
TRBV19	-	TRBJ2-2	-	TGTGCAGTAAATTGGAGGGTCGGGGCAAACTACTTTACCGGGGAGCTGTTTTTT	CAVNWRVGANYFTGELFF
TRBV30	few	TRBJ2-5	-	TGTGCCTGGGATCAGGGTGTGGAGACCCAGTACTTC	CAWDQGVETQYF
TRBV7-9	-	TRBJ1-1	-	TGTGCCAGCAGCACAGACACCCTCACTGAAGCTTTCTTT	CASSTDTLTEAFF
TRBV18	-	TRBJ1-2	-	TGTGCCAGCTCACCGGGAATTAACTATGGCTACACCTTC	CASSPGINYGYTF
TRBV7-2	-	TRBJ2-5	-	TGTGCCAGCAGCTTAGCTGGTCGGACAGCGATCCAAGAGACCCAGTACTTC	CASSLAGRTAIQETQYF
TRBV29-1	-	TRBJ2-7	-	TGCAGCGTCTTAGGGCAGAACGCCTACGAGCAGTACTTC	CSVLGQNAYEQYF
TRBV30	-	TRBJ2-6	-	TGTGCCTGGAGTAGGGAGAGCTCTGGGGCCAACGTCCTGACTTTC	CAWSRESSGANVLTF
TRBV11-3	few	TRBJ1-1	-	TGTGCCAGCAGCGCGTACCGTGGCGACACTGAAGCTTTCTTT	CASSAYRGDTEAFF
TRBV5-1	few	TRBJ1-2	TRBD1	TGCGCCAGCAGTCCGCTTACAGGGGAAGGCTACACCTTC	CASSPLTGEGYTF
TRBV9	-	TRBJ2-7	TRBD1	TGTGCCAGCAGCGTAGGACAGGGGGCTTCCTACGAGCAGTACTTC	CASSVGQGASYEQYF
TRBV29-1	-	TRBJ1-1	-	TGCAGCGTTGAGGGGCAGGGAGGAACTGAAGCTTTCTTT	CSVEGQGGTEAFF
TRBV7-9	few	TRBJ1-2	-	TGTGCCAGCAGCTTAAACAACGGAGTGGAGGGCTACACCTTC	CASSLNNGVEGYTF
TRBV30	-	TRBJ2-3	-	TGTGCCTCCACGGGGGTAGACGACACAGATACGCAGTATTTT	CASTGVDDTDTQYF
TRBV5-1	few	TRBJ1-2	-	TGCGCCAGCAGCACAGGGACACAGCTAAACTATGGCTACACCTTC	CASSTGTQLNYGYTF
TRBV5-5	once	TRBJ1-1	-	TGTGCCAGCAGCTTGGCCCTCTTGGCCACTGAAGCTTTCTTT	CASSLALLATEAFF
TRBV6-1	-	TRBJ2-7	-	TGTGCCAGCAGTGAGGCAGGGTACGAGCAGTACTTC	CASSEAGYEQYF
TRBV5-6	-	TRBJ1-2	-	TGTGCCAGCAGACTCCTGGAAGATGGCTACACCTTC	CASRLLEDGYTF
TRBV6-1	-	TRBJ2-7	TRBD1	TGTGCCAGCACCGAGAGGGACAGGGGAACCTACGAGCAGTACTTC	CASTERDRGTYEQYF
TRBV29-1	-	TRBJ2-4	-	TGCAGCGTTCAGAGAGGTGAACTAGCCAAAAACATTCAGTACTTC	CSVQRGELAKNIQYF
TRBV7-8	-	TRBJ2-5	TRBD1	TGTGCCAGCAGCGAACAGGGGGCAGAGACCCAGTACTTC	CASSEQGAETQYF
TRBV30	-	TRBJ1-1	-	TGTGCCTGGAGCCCACAGGTTGGGACTGAAGCTTTCTTT	CAWSPQVGTEAFF
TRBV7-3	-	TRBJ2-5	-	TGTGCCAGCAGCTTAAATCAACGAGAGACCCAGTACTTC	CASSLNQRETQYF
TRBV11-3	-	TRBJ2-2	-	TGCGCCAGCAGCTTAAAGGGAAGCACCGGGGAGCTGTTTTTT	CASSLKGSTGELFF
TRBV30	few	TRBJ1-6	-	TGTGCCTGGAGCGGGGCCCGGGGTAATTCACCCCTCCACTTT	CAWSGARGNSPLHF
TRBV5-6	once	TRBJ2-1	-	TGTGCCAGCAGCTTAACAGGGAGGAATGAGCAGTTCTTC	CASSLTGRNEQFF
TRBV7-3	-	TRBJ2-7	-	TGTGCCAGCAGTCTATCGCGAGCTTCAGAAGACTACGAGCAGTACTTC	CASSLSRASEDYEQYF
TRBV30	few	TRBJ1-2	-	TGTGCCACCGGTGGGAGGTATGGCTACACCTTC	CATGGRYGYTF
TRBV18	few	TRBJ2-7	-	TGTGCCAGCTCACCGGCACAGATTGACGAGCAGTACTTC	CASSPAQIDEQYF
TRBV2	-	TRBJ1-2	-	TGTGCCAGCAGCGAAGGTGATTCCTATGGCTACACCTTC	CASSEGDSYGYTF
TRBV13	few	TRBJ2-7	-	TGTGCCAGCAGCTTAATAGGGAACGAGCAGTACTTC	CASSLIGNEQYF
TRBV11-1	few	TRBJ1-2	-	TGTGCCAGCAGCTTATCGGGGGCCGATGGCTACACCTTC	CASSLSGADGYTF
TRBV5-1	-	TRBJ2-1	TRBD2	TGCGCCAGCAGCCCCGGACTAGCGTCCCCCCGGGAGCAGTTCTTC	CASSPGLASPREQFF
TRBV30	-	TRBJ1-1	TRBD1	TGTGCCTGGACGGGGACAGGGGGCCGCACTGAAGCTTTCTTT	CAWTGTGGRTEAFF
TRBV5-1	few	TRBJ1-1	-	TGCGCCAGCAGCTTGGGGGGCGCTATGAACACTGAAGCTTTCTTT	CASSLGGAMNTEAFF
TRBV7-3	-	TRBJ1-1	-	TGTGCCAGCAGCTTAGGTGTAGGTGGGGACACTGAAGCTTTCTTT	CASSLGVGGDTEAFF
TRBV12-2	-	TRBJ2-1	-	TGTGCAAGTCGCAACAGGGGTCCGGATGAGCAGTTCTTC	CASRNRGPDEQFF